These 26 T cell receptor beta chains were all obtained from the same sample, sequenced in a study of OX40 agonist ivuxolimab in advanced cancers. Measured with immunoSEQ multiplex PCR; TCRdb has only the in-frame clones, and not every one. The data show over 80,000 clones, under 95% seen once. The sequences come from CD4+ or CD8+ T cells sorted from blood, collected in a trial of the OX40 agonist ivuxolimab. All receptors derive from an adult with an advanced solid tumor such as melanoma, head and neck, liver or kidney cancer.

The V call is TRBV7-8, the J call TRBJ1-2, with TRBD1 matching over 9 bases. Trimming at V came to 3 bases and at J to 8 bases, leaving 10 bases not matched to a gene. The CDR3 loop spans 15 amino acids. Germline CDR1 is SGHVS and CDR2 is FQNEAQ. CDR3 bases: TGTGCCAGCAGCTTCTTACAGGGGGCGAGCGGCGGCTACACCTTC. This encodes CASSFLQGASGGYTF. Combining the CDR3 with reference TRBV7-8 and TRBJ1-2 gives the whole variable domain GAGVSQSPRYKVAKRGQDVALRCDPISGHVSLFWYQQALGQGPEFLTYFQNEAQLDKSGLPSDRFFAERPEGSVSTLKIQRTQQEDSAVYLCASSFLQGASGGYTFGSGTRLTVV.

This clone was observed a single time. This sequence joins TRBV7-2 and TRBJ2-2, with 10 positions matching TRBD2. Trimming took 4 bases from V and 9 from J; bases not matched to a gene: 5. Germline V lookup: CDR1 SGHTA, CDR2 FQGNSA. This CDR3 has 14 residues. This CDR3 is CASSSGLATWELFF. The CDR3, as DNA: TGTGCCAGCAGCTCGGGACTAGCGACCTGGGAGCTGTTTTTT.

The chain uses TRBV28 and TRBJ2-6; D remains unclear. The CDR3 contains 15 residues. Per germline, CDR1 MDHEN and CDR2 SYDVKM. V was clipped by 6 bases and J by 1 base, with 10 bases between them. This CDR3 reads CASRTIRSGANVLTF. The CDR3 region has the DNA TGTGCCAGCAGAACAATAAGGTCTGGGGCCAACGTCCTGACTTTC.

The chain uses TRBV18 and TRBJ2-1; 12 bases agree with TRBD1. The CDR3 sequence is 15 residues long. Germline CDR1 KGHSH, CDR2 LQKENI. Trimming took 3 bases from V and 7 from J; bases not matched to a gene: 4. CDR3 sequence reads: CASSPSGQGANEQFF. CDR3 DNA sequence: TGTGCCAGCTCACCCTCGGGACAGGGGGCGAATGAGCAGTTCTTC.

J is TRBJ2-1 and V is TRBV11-2; 14 bases align to TRBD2. With 5 bases clipped from V and 7 bases from J, the junction kept 10 bases outside the gene matches. CDR1 and CDR2 from the germline V gene are SGHAT and FQNNGV. This CDR3 has 17 amino acids. The CDR3 bases are TGTGCCAGCAGCCCGGGTCCCGGGACTAGCGGGAGTAATGAGCAGTTCTTC. It codes for CASSPGPGTSGSNEQFF.

The V and J genes are TRBV5-1 and TRBJ2-5; D perhaps matches TRBD2 (5 bases). V was shortened by 3 bases and J by 4 bases, with 13 bases between the two germline ends. Germline V gene lookup returns CDR1 SGHRS and CDR2 YFSETQ. The CDR3 length is 14 residues. The CDR3 DNA reads as TGCGCCAGCAGCTCGGACTCCCCCAGAGAGACCCAGTACTTC. It specifies CASSSDSPRETQYF.

This chain links TRBV7-9 with TRBJ1-4, with TRBD1 matching over 8 bases. CDR1 and CDR2 from the germline V gene are SEHNR and FQNEAQ (reference sequence). This CDR3 has 15 residues. V lost 5 bases and J lost 2; bases outside the gene matches: 4. CDR3 sequence: CASSADRGTNEKLFF. The CDR3 DNA reads TGTGCCAGCAGCGCAGACAGGGGCACTAATGAAAAACTGTTTTTT.

The chain couples TRBV6-5 to TRBJ1-4; D not resolved. Trimming pared 7 bases from V and 0 bases from J, leaving 12 bases between. CDR1 and CDR2 from the germline V gene are MNHEY and SVGAGI. The CDR3 covers 15 residues. For the CDR3, the DNA is TGTGCCAGCAAAGTAACAGATGCAACTAATGAAAAACTGTTTTTT. Its translation is CASKVTDATNEKLFF.

The chain recombines TRBV7-3 with TRBJ2-7; perhaps TRBD2 as D (7 bases). Germline V gene lookup returns CDR1 SGHTA and CDR2 FQGTGA. This CDR3 has 15 amino acids. V lost 5 bases to trimming and J lost 3 bases, with 17 bases between them. The CDR3 sequence: CASSQGWGGIYEQYF. CDR3 DNA sequence: TGTGCCAGCAGCCAAGGTTGGGGGGGCATCTACGAGCAGTACTTC.

The chain uses TRBV7-2 and TRBJ2-5, with 7 bases aligning to TRBD1. The CDR3 contains 15 residues. V was clipped by 3 bases and J by 4 bases; unmatched bases: 8. The germline V gene encodes CDR1 SGHTA and CDR2 FQGNSA. DNA of the CDR3: TGTGCCAGCAGCTTTTCAGGGCCAGGGGGAGAGACCCAGTACTTC. It encodes CASSFSGPGGETQYF.

For this clone: One junction end does not reproduce the germline sequence, and a read error may be involved. The V gene is TRBV6-6, the J gene TRBJ2-3; D unresolved. The CDR3 length is 16 residues. CDR1 is MNHNY, CDR2 SVGAGI, per germline (reference sequence). The CDR3 protein is CASSHSVNSLTDTQYF. In DNA, the CDR3 is TGTGCCAGCAGTCACTCGGTGAACAGCCTCACAGATACGCAGTATTTT.

The genes are TRBV7-2 and TRBJ2-1; 11 nucleotides agree with TRBD2. This CDR3 contains 17 residues. V shed 5 bases, J shed 10 bases, and the junction held 16 bases outside the gene matches. Looked up from germline, CDR1 is SGHTA and CDR2 is FQGNSA. The CDR3 bases are TGTGCCAGCAGCCTAGGGGGACGGCTAGCGGGAGGTGGGGAGCAGTTCTTC. Amino acid sequence: CASSLGGRLAGGGEQFF.

The rearrangement links TRBV11-3 to TRBJ2-7; 11 nucleotides line up with TRBD2. Germline-derived CDR1 and CDR2 are SGHNT and YENEEA. The J segment lost 7 bases and the V segment lost 2 bases, leaving 10 bases of the junction unmatched. CDR3 length: 16 amino acids. DNA of the CDR3: TGTGCCAGCAGCTTAACGACTAGCGGGAAATCGGGGGAGCAGTACTTC. This sequence encodes CASSLTTSGKSGEQYF.

CDR3 nucleotides: TGTGCCAGCATTACTGTCCGGGCTGAAGTGTACTTC. Translated: CASITVRAEVYF. The V and J genes are TRBV2 and TRBJ2-7, with D unresolved. The CDR3 is 12 residues long. The V end was cut by 7 bases, the J end by 12 bases, with 19 bases between. Germline CDR1 and CDR2: SNHLY and FYNNEI.

The rearrangement uses TRBV2 and TRBJ2-1; 8 nucleotides line up with TRBD2. Trimming cost V 5 bases and J 4 bases; bases outside gene matches: 10. The CDR3 consists of 16 residues. Germline V gene lookup returns CDR1 SNHLY and CDR2 FYNNEI. The CDR3 bases are TGTGCCAGCAGTCCTATAGCGGGAAGAAGTTACAATGAGCAGTTCTTC. It yields the protein CASSPIAGRSYNEQFF.

This chain joins TRBV25-1 and TRBJ2-1, with D hard to call. The CDR3 is 13 residues long. In germline, CDR1 is MGHDK, CDR2 SYGVNS. Between the trimmed V and J ends, which lost 8 bases and 8 bases, there was a span of 16 bases. The CDR3 sequence: CASPPPRVHEQFF. The CDR3, as DNA: TGTGCCAGCCCTCCCCCACGGGTCCATGAGCAGTTCTTC.

This clone occurred once. This chain joins TRBV7-8 and TRBJ1-1; 9 positions match TRBD1. The CDR3 contains 14 residues. With V trimmed by 1 base and J by 10 bases, 7 bases remained unmatched. The germline V gene encodes CDR1 SGHVS and CDR2 FQNEAQ. The CDR3 loop reads CASSLGTGTGLAFF. The CDR3 DNA reads TGTGCCAGCAGCTTAGGGACCGGGACAGGGCTAGCTTTCTTT.

CDR3 DNA: TGTGCCACCAGCAGTTCGGGGGCTCGATACTATGGCTACACCTTC. Translated, it gives CATSSSGARYYGYTF. The chain combines TRBV15 with TRBJ1-2; weak D call: TRBD1 (6 bases). This CDR3 has 15 amino acids. Germline V gives CDR1 LNHNV, CDR2 YYDKDF (reference sequence). The germline V and J ends were trimmed by 3 bases and 3 bases, with 14 bases remaining between them.

This chain links TRBV9 with TRBJ2-5; D is unclear. CDR1 and CDR2 (germline): SGDLS, YYNGEE. The CDR3 is 15 residues long. The V and J ends lost 2 bases and 2 bases respectively, with 13 bases between them. CDR3 region: CASSVGGMRQETQYF. The CDR3 DNA reads TGTGCCAGCAGCGTGGGTGGGATGAGACAAGAGACCCAGTACTTC.

V is TRBV27 and J is TRBJ2-2; TRBD2 aligns across 14 bases. This CDR3 is built from 19 residues. Per the germline V gene, CDR1 is MNHEY and CDR2 is SMNVEV (reference sequence). V trimming: 3 bases; J trimming: 6 bases; junction bases outside the gene matches: 12. The CDR3 DNA reads as TGTGCCAGCAGTTTCAGACTAGCGGGAGGGTCGGGGCACCCCGGGGAGCTGTTTTTT. Its protein is CASSFRLAGGSGHPGELFF.

This clone was detected a few times. The chain is built from TRBV10-3 and TRBJ1-2; 10 positions match TRBD1. CDR1 ENHRY and CDR2 SYGVKD come from the germline V gene. V lost 10 bases and J lost 5; bases outside the gene matches: 10. The CDR3 contains 14 residues. CDR3 nucleotides: TGTGCCAACCCGGGACAGGGGTTGATGTATGGCTACACCTTC. Amino acid sequence: CANPGQGLMYGYTF.

The rearrangement uses TRBV7-2 and TRBJ2-5; D not resolved. CDR3 length: 12 amino acids. CDR1 and CDR2 from the germline V gene are SGHTA and FQGNSA. Trimming took off 2 bases at V and 4 bases at J, with 5 bases between the two ends. The CDR3 nucleotides read TGTGCCAGCAGCTTATTAAGAGAGACCCAGTACTTC. Translated, it gives CASSLLRETQYF. The whole variable domain, filled in from reference TRBV7-2 and TRBJ2-5, reads GAGVSQSPSNKVTEKGKDVELRCDPISGHTALYWYRQSLGQGLEFLIYFQGNSAPDKSGLPSDRFSAERTGGSVSTLTIQRTQQEDSAVYLCASSLLRETQYFGPGTRLLVL.

The rearrangement uses TRBV7-2 and TRBJ2-7; D unclear. The germline V gene has CDR1 SGHTA and CDR2 FQGNSA. Between the trimmed V and J ends, which lost 1 base and 2 bases, there was a span of 12 bases. The CDR3 covers 15 residues. The CDR3 region is CASSLGVTETYEQYF. CDR3 DNA sequence: TGTGCCAGCAGCTTAGGGGTAACAGAAACCTACGAGCAGTACTTC.

The chain recombines TRBV4-2 with TRBJ2-7; 10 bases are shared with TRBD1. V lost 4 bases, J lost 0 bases, and 6 bases stayed unmatched. In germline, CDR1 is LGHNA, CDR2 YNFKEQ. The length of the CDR3 is 16 residues. For the CDR3, the DNA is TGTGCCAGCAGCCCCTCGGACAGGGGGAACTCCTACGAGCAGTACTTC. It encodes CASSPSDRGNSYEQYF.

This chain connects TRBV5-6 to TRBJ2-3, with D perhaps matching TRBD2 (5 bases). V lost 4 bases and J lost 3, with 15 bases in between. CDR1 is SGHDT, CDR2 YYEEEE, per germline. This CDR3 contains 15 residues. As DNA, the CDR3 is TGTGCCAGCAGCCCCAGTCAGCGAGGGACAGATACGCAGTATTTT. Translating it yields CASSPSQRGTDTQYF.

The chain links TRBV30 to TRBJ1-4, with D hard to call. Trimming removed 4 bases from V and 6 bases from J, with 12 bases in between. Germline assignment: CDR1 GTSNPN and CDR2 SVGIG (reference sequence). CDR3 length equals 13 residues. The CDR3 nucleotides read TGTGCCTGGACCCGGGTGCCTGATGAAAAACTGTTTTTT. Translating gives CAWTRVPDEKLFF.